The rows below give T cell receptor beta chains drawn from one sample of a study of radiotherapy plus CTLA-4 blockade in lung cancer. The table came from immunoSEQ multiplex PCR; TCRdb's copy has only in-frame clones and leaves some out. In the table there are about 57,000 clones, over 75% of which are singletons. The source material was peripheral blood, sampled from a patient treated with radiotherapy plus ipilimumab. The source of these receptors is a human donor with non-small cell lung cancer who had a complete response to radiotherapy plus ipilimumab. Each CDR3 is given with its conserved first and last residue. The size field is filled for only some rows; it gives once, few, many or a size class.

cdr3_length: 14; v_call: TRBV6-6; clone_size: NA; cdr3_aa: CASSPGLVVYEQYF
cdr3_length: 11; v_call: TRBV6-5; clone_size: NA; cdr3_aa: CASRDLGGYTF
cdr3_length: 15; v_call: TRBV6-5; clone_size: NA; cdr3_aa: CASSYGTSGSGELFF
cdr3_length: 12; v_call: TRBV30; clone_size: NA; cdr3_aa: CAWSTGGETQYF
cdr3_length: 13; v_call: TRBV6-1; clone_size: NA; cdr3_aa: CASSETGRETQYF
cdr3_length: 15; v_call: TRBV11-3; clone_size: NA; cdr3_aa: CASSLGGQSNQPQHF
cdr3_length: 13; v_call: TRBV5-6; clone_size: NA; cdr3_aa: CAAGSSYNSPLHF
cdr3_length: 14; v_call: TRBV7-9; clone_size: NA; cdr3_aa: CASSLVAGVDTQYF
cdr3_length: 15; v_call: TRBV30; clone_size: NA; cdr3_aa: CAWSVVGRLYNEQFF
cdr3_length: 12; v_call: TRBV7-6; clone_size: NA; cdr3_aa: CASERTVGEAFF
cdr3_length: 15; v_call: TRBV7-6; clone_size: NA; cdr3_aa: CASSFRPSAYNEQFF
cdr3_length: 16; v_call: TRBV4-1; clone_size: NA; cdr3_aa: CASSQEGTSGRKEQFF
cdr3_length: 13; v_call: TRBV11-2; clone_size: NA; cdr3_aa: CASSLATGLGYTF
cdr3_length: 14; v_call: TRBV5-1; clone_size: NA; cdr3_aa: CASSLEGEYNEQFF
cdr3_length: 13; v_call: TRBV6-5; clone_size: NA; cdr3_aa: CASSQQGFTEAFF
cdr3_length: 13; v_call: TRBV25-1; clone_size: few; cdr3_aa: CASSAGLYNEQFF
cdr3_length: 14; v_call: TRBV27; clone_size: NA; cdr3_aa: CASKSGSGTDTQYF
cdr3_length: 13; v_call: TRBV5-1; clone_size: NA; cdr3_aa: CASSWTGGTEAFF
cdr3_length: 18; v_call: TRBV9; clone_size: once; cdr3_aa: CASSARGLGGAITGELFF
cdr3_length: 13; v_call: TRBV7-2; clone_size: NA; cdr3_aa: CASSLGSGETQYF
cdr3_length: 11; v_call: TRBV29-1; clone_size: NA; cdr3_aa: CSVGQAREQFF
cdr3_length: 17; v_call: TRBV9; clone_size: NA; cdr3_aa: CASSAGGQGVNTGELFF
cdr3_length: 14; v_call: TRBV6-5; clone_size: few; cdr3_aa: CASSYAGVTGELFF
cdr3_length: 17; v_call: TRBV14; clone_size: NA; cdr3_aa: CASSQGLTSGSGETQYF
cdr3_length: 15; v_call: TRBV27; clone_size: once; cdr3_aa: CASSFSHGGNEKLFF
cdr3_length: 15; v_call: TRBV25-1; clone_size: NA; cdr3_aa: CASSDSRTGDQPQHF
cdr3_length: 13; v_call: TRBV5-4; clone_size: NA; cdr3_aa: CASSLWDRYEQFF
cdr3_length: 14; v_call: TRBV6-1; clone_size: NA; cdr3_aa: CASSSLTGGRGYTF
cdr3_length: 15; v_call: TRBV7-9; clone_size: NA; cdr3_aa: CASSPGRYSYNEQFF
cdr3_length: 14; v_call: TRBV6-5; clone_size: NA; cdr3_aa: CASSSGRGRTEAFF
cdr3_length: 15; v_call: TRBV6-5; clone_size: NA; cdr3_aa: CASSWTTGQDYEQYF
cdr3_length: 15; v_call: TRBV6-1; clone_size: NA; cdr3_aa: CASSEYGADNSPLHF
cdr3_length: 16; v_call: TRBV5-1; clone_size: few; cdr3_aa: CASSLASGSSGNTIYF
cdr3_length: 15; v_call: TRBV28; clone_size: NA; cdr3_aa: CASSVPSGHLTEAFF
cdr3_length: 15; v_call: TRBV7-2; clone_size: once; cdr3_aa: CASSLESRGTQPQHF
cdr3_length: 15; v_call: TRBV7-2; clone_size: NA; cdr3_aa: CASSLEAGGQETQYF
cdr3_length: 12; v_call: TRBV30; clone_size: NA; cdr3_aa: CAWRLNADTQYF
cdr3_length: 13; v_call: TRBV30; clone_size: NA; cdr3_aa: CAWRPGSGTEAFF
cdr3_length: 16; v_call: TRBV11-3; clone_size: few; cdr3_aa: CASSSGTGTDTGELFF
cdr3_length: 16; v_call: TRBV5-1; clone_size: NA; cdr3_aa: CASSLNQGVGYNEQFF
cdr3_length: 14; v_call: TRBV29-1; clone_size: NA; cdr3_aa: CSVGTGDVDQPQHF
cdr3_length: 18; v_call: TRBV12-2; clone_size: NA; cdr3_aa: CASRLDYRGRKSGNTIYF
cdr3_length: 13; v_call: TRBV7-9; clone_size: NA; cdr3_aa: CASSFGSNQPQHF
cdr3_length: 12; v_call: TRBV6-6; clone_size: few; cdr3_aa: CASSYSGTETFF
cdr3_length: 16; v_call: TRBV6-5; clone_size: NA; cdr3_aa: CASSSPYRGVYNEQFF
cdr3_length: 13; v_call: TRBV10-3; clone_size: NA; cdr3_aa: CAISEGGDTEAFF
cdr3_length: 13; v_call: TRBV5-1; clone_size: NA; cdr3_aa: CASAGTTNEKLFF
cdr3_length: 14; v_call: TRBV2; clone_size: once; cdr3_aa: CASSGLAGGLEQFF
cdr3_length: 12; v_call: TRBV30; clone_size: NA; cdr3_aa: CAWSVQGDTIYF
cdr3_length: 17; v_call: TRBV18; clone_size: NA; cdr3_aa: CASSPPEGQARYNEQFF
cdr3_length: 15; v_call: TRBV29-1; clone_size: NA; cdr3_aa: CSVDRLTTLEETQYF
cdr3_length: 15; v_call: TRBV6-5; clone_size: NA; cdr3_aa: CASSYSGRGGTEAFF
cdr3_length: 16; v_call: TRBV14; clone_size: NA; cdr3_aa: CASSQLTGRVKETQYF
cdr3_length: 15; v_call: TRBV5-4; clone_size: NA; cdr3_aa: CASSSGHPSGNTIYF
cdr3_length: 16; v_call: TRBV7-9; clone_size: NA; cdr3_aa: CASSLAFTALNTEAFF
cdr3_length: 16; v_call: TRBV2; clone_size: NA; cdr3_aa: CASSASGTRIWETQYF
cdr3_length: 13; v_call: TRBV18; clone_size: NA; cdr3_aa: CASSPGLQETQYF
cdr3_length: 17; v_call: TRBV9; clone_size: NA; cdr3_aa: CASSVDALGTALDEAFF
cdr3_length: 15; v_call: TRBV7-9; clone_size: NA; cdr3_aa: CASSSQAQGSYGYTF